The 3 T cell receptor beta chains reported below all come from one sample, sequenced in a study of T cells in tumors after PD-1 blockade. Sequencing used immunoSEQ multiplex PCR; TCRdb keeps in-frame clones, though not all of them. Among approximately 48,000 clones listed, 81% were seen once. The material was PBMCs, obtained before anti-PD-1 treatment. These TCRs come from a human donor with basal cell carcinoma.

The CDR3 DNA reads as TGTGCCAGTAGTATAGATTCAACAGGGGGACAGCCCCAGCATTTT. Protein: CASSIDSTGGQPQHF. The rearrangement links TRBV19 to TRBJ1-5; 8 bases are a match to TRBD1. The junction had 5 bases not matched to a gene; V was cut back by 0 bases and J by 7 bases. This CDR3 has 15 amino acids. Per the germline V gene, CDR1 is LNHDA and CDR2 is SQIVND (reference sequence).

V and J are TRBV6-5 and TRBJ2-3, with D possibly matching TRBD2 (5 bases). The CDR3 consists of 15 residues. Germline assignment: CDR1 MNHEY and CDR2 SVGAGI. V was cut by 6 bases and J by 2 bases, with 15 bases left in between. CDR3 nucleotides: TGTGCCAGCAGCCCCAGCGGATTCCCCACAGATACGCAGTATTTT. Its protein is CASSPSGFPTDTQYF.

The V gene is TRBV7-2, the J gene TRBJ2-2; 8 positions agree with TRBD1. From germline, CDR1 is SGHTA and CDR2 FQGNSA. The CDR3 is 15 amino acids. Trimming removed 1 base from V and 4 bases from J; junction bases left unmatched: 2. CDR3 protein: CASSLGTGFTGELFF. For the CDR3, the DNA is TGTGCCAGCAGCTTAGGGACAGGGTTCACCGGGGAGCTGTTTTTT.